These 3 T cell receptor beta chains share one sample of origin, sequenced in a study of T cells after yellow fever vaccination. TCRdb fed the 5' RACE reads into MiXCR, producing one record per CDR3 protein. The sample records about 220,000 distinct CDR3 sequences, about 7% being singletons. The specimen comprised CD4+ T cells sorted from PBMCs, sampled on the day of the yellow fever booster vaccination. The receptors come from a young man who received the YFV17D yellow fever vaccine.

This clonotype was picked up many times. This chain links TRBV27 with TRBJ2-1; 12 bases line up with TRBD2. Germline CDR1 and CDR2: MNHEY and SMNVEV (reference sequence). The CDR3 has 15 residues. V lost 6 bases, J lost 7 bases, and 7 bases stayed unmatched. DNA of the CDR3: TGTGCCAGCAGCTTTAAGGGACTAGCGGGTAATGAGCAGTTCTTC. It is translated as CASSFKGLAGNEQFF.

The V and J genes are TRBV6-5 and TRBJ2-6, with 8 bases aligning to TRBD1. The CDR3 has 17 amino acids. Germline V lookup: CDR1 MNHEY, CDR2 SVGAGI. The V segment lost 5 bases and the J segment 4 bases; nucleotides outside the gene matches: 10. The CDR3 loop reads CASSPWTGQPGANVLTF. CDR3 nucleotides: TGTGCCAGCAGTCCGTGGACAGGGCAACCCGGGGCCAACGTCCTGACTTTC.

The sample holds many counts of this clonotype. This rearrangement joins TRBV11-2 to TRBJ2-7; 7 positions match TRBD1. CDR3 length: 15 amino acids. Germline V gene sequence: CDR1 SGHAT, CDR2 FQNNGV. Unmatched junction bases numbered 13, after V lost 5 bases and J lost 6 bases. The CDR3 here is CASSEKGQKPFEQYF. The CDR3 bases are TGTGCCAGCAGCGAGAAGGGACAGAAGCCTTTCGAGCAGTACTTC.